This TCR beta chain was sequenced for a study of beta chain features in type 1 diabetes. As every portion of the isolated RNA was reverse transcribed, the sequencing read expressed TCRB transcripts. The protocol was immunoSEQ multiplex PCR, while the TCRdb copy is restricted to in-frame clones and leaves out a portion. The sample includes hundreds of thousands of clones, 15% of them seen just once. Regarding the study as a whole: TCRB CDR3s from Type 1 diabetes patients were moderately but significantly shorter in all four CD4+ subsets.

One heparinised draw, averaging approximately 120 mL, was taken per donor. Concerning this clone: Its matching antigen is unknown.

Looked up from germline, CDR1 is SGHNT and CDR2 is YYREEE (reference sequence). The CDR3 runs to 14 residues. Trimming pared 0 bases from V and 2 bases from J, leaving 9 bases between. The sequenced sample was naive CD4+ T cells from blood. The source is a man in his late teens or twenties with type 1 diabetes. The chain employs TRBV5-4 and TRBJ2-7; possible D gene TRBD2, 6 bases. CDR3 nucleotide sequence: TGTGCCAGCAGCTTGGGACTAGGGACCTACGAGCAGTACTTC. Residues: CASSLGLGTYEQYF.